This T cell receptor (beta chain) was recorded in a study of blood T cells in healthy people across ages. Germline CDR1 and CDR2: SNHLY and FYNNEI. The CDR3 totals 14 residues. Primed by a sample-barcoded 5' primer and a J-beta primer mix, a second PCR proceeded for about 7 to 11 cycles. TCRdb called the 5' RACE reads again in MiXCR, with one record for every CDR3 protein. The table records 1.5 million to 2 million distinct CDR3 sequences, 28% of them present only once. Isolating PBMCs gave at least 6.5 million of these cells per sample. The sequence was obtained from a woman aged 25 to 39 in good health. The chain joins TRBV2 to TRBJ2-7; D assignment may be TRBD1 or TRBD2 (6 bases each). The J call may be mistaken, given a closer DNA end match to TRBJ2-5. The sample consisted of blood. The CDR3 DNA follows: TGTGCCAGCAGGGGTGATACAGGGACTGAGACCCAGTACTTC. Residues: CASRGDTGTETQYF.